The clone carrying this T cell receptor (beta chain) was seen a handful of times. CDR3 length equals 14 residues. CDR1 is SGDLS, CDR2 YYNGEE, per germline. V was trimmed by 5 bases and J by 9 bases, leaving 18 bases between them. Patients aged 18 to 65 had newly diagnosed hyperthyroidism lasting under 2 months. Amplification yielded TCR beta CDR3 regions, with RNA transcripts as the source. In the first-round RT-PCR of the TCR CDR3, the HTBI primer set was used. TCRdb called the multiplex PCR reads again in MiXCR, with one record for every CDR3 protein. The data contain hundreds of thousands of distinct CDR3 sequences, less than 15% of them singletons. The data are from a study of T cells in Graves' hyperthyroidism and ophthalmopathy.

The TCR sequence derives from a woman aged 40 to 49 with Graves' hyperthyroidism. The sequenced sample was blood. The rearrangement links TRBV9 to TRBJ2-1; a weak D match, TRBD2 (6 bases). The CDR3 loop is CASSAHPGEGEQFF. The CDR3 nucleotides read TGTGCCAGCAGTGCCCATCCGGGAGAAGGTGAGCAGTTCTTC.